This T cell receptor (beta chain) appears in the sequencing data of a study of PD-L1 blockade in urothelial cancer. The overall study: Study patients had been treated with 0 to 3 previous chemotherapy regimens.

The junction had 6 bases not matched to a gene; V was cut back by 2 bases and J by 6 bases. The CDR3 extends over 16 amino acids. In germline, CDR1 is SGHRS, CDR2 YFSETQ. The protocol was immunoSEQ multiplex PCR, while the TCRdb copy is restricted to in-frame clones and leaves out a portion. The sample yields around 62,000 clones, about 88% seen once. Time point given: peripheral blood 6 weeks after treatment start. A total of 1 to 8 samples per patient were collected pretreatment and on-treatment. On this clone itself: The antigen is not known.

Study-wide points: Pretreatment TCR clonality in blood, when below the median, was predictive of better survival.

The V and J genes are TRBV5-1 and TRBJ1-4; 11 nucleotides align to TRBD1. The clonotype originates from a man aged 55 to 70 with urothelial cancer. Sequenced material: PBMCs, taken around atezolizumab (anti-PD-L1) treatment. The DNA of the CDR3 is TGCGCCAGCAGCTTTCTACCGGGACAGGGGGATGAAAAACTGTTTTTT. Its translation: CASSFLPGQGDEKLFF.